These 22 T cell receptor beta chains were all obtained from the same sample, sequenced in a study of identical twins. TCRdb reprocessed the 5' RACE reads via MiXCR and lists one record per CDR3 protein. The sample comprises around 1.7 million distinct CDR3 sequences, roughly a third of which are singletons, and roughly 0.3% rests with the top ten. The material sequenced was cord blood. All receptors come from a newborn girl in good health.

V usage is TRBV7-2 and J usage is TRBJ2-2; 10 positions match TRBD1. This CDR3 has 15 amino acids. The J segment lost 7 bases and the V segment lost 5 bases, leaving 7 bases of the junction unmatched. Germline V lookup: CDR1 SGHTA, CDR2 FQGNSA. The CDR3 nucleotides read TGTGCCAGCAGCCTAGACAGGGGGCGCGACGGGGAGCTGTTTTTT. It yields the protein CASSLDRGRDGELFF.

This chain links TRBV24-1 with TRBJ2-1; D unresolved. V dropped 6 bases and J dropped 6 bases, with 14 bases sitting between them. The CDR3 is 14 residues long. Looked up from germline, CDR1 is KGHDR and CDR2 is SFDVKD. The CDR3 here is CATSFSNNPNEQFF. The CDR3 coding sequence is TGTGCCACCAGTTTCAGTAATAATCCCAATGAGCAGTTCTTC.

This clonotype has a handful of counts. V gene TRBV10-3 combines with J gene TRBJ2-3, with 8 bases identical to TRBD2. The CDR3 is 14 amino acids. The trim removed 6 bases at V and 0 bases at J, leaving 2 bases unmatched. Germline V gene lookup returns CDR1 ENHRY and CDR2 SYGVKD. The CDR3 region is CAISGLASTDTQYF. CDR3 in DNA: TGTGCCATCAGCGGACTAGCCAGCACAGATACGCAGTATTTT.

This clonotype was detected a few times. This rearrangement joins TRBV5-1 to TRBJ2-3; no reliable D call. The ends were cut back, 3 bases at V and 2 bases at J, with 10 bases in the middle. This CDR3 is 14 amino acids long. In germline, CDR1 is SGHRS, CDR2 YFSETQ. The CDR3 DNA reads TGCGCCAGCAGCTCGCCGACTCCCACAGATACGCAGTATTTT. Protein: CASSSPTPTDTQYF.

The V call is TRBV9, the J call TRBJ2-7; D remains ambiguous. Trimming left V 0 bases short and J 0 bases short, with 16 bases between. The germline V gene encodes CDR1 SGDLS and CDR2 YYNGEE. The CDR3 spans 17 residues. The CDR3: CASSVAPASVNSYEQYF. In DNA, the CDR3 is TGTGCCAGCAGCGTAGCGCCCGCCAGCGTAAACTCCTACGAGCAGTACTTC. Looking up the rest from reference TRBV9 and TRBJ2-7 gives the full variable domain: DSGVTQTPKHLITATGQRVTLRCSPRSGDLSVYWYQQSLDQGLQFLIQYYNGEERAKGNILERFSAQQFPDLHSELNLSSLELGDSALYFCASSVAPASVNSYEQYFGPGTRLTVT.

A few counts support this clonotype. The CDR3 is CASTHGTVQETQYF. The CDR3 DNA follows: TGTGCCAGCACCCACGGGACAGTCCAAGAGACCCAGTACTTC. The V call is TRBV7-9, the J call TRBJ2-5; 7 bases line up with TRBD1. V trimming: 7 bases; J trimming: 1 base; junction bases outside the gene matches: 6. This CDR3 region has 14 residues. CDR1 and CDR2 (germline): SEHNR, FQNEAQ (reference sequence).

V and J are TRBV20-1 and TRBJ2-3, with 9 bases that match TRBD2. The CDR3 extends over 19 amino acids. V lost 0 bases to trimming and J lost 0 bases; unmatched junction nucleotides: 13. CDR1 DFQATT and CDR2 SNEGSKA come from the germline V gene (reference sequence). The CDR3 here is CSARDKALAGRASTDTQYF. The CDR3 DNA is TGCAGTGCTAGAGATAAGGCACTAGCGGGTAGAGCTAGCACAGATACGCAGTATTTT.

On this clonotype itself: This may arise from a read error, as a much more abundant clone is one base away. The genes are TRBV12-3 or TRBV12-4 and TRBJ2-7, with D possibly matching TRBD1 (5 bases). Trimming cost V 4 bases and J 3 bases, with 7 bases left between them. The CDR3 is 12 amino acids. The CDR3 DNA reads TGTGCCAGCAGTTGGGGCTTCTACGAGCAGTACTTC. Residues: CASSWGFYEQYF.

The table lists this clonotype with a few counts. The J gene is TRBJ2-5, the V gene TRBV20-1, with TRBD2 as a possible D gene (6 bases). The CDR3 sequence is 17 residues long. V gave up 0 bases and J gave up 2 bases, with 19 bases separating them. Germline V CDR1 and CDR2: DFQATT, SNEGSKA (reference sequence). The DNA for the CDR3 is TGCAGTGCTAGAGATTTTCGCCGGGGGTCGGAACAAGAGACCCAGTACTTC. Protein: CSARDFRRGSEQETQYF.

The chain links TRBV2 to TRBJ2-4, with D tentatively TRBD1 or TRBD2 (6 bases each). The CDR3 loop spans 15 amino acids. The V end lost 4 bases, the J end lost 5 bases, and 15 bases lay between the germline ends. CDR1 SNHLY and CDR2 FYNNEI come from the germline V gene. The CDR3 DNA sequence: TGTGCCAGCAGTGTGAGGGGGAGGTGGGAAAACATTCAGTACTTC. Its protein is CASSVRGRWENIQYF. Supplemented by reference TRBV2 and TRBJ2-4, the full variable domain reads EPEVTQTPSHQVTQMGQEVILRCVPISNHLYFYWYRQILGQKVEFLVSFYNNEISEKSEIFDDQFSVERPDGSNFTLKIRSTKLEDSAMYFCASSVRGRWENIQYFGAGTRLSVL.

This clonotype has a count of ten or more. The genes are TRBV29-1 and TRBJ2-7; unclear D gene. The CDR3 is made up of 15 amino acids. V lost 5 bases, J lost 0 bases, and 17 bases lay in between. Germline CDR1 SQVTM, CDR2 ANQGSEA. The CDR3 sequence: CSVPIRHKSSYEQYF. The CDR3 region has the DNA TGCAGCGTTCCCATCCGGCACAAGAGCTCCTACGAGCAGTACTTC.

The V call is TRBV6-1, the J call TRBJ1-1; D is ambiguous. Germline CDR1 and CDR2: MNHNS and SASEGT. The CDR3 totals 14 residues. Trimming removed 3 bases at V and 4 bases at J, with 12 bases between. CDR3 region: CASSEIMGITEAFF. CDR3 in DNA: TGTGCCAGCAGTGAGATTATGGGAATCACTGAAGCTTTCTTT.

The rearrangement links TRBV5-5 to TRBJ1-1; D might be TRBD1 (6 bases). CDR1 and CDR2 from the germline V gene are SGHKS and YYEKEE (reference sequence). This CDR3 spans 13 amino acids. V lost 1 base and J lost 6, with 10 bases in between. Written as DNA, the CDR3 is TGTGCCAGCAGCTTGCTTTGGGGGCCTGAAGCTTTCTTT. Its protein is CASSLLWGPEAFF.

The chain employs TRBV4-2 and TRBJ2-7; 9 nucleotides agree with TRBD2. With 0 bases clipped from V and 2 bases from J, the junction kept 8 bases outside the gene matches. Germline V gene data show CDR1 as LGHNA and CDR2 as YNFKEQ. This CDR3 contains 17 residues. The CDR3 DNA sequence: TGTGCCAGCAGCCAAGATCGGAAAGCGGGGGGTGCCTACGAGCAGTACTTC. Its translation is CASSQDRKAGGAYEQYF.

This clonotype was seen a handful of times. The rearrangement uses TRBV12-5 and TRBJ1-1; weak D call: TRBD1 (5 bases). CDR1 LGHNT and CDR2 FRNRAP come from the germline V gene. V lost 3 bases and J lost 8, with 22 bases in between. The CDR3 totals 16 residues. CDR3 region: CASGFDRPQGAREAFF. Written as DNA, the CDR3 is TGTGCTAGTGGTTTCGATCGTCCGCAGGGCGCCAGGGAAGCTTTCTTT.

The chain recombines TRBV7-9 with TRBJ2-5, with no clear D. The V end lost 6 bases, the J end lost 9 bases, and 11 bases lay between the germline ends. The CDR3 sequence is 11 residues long. Germline V lookup: CDR1 SEHNR, CDR2 FQNEAQ (reference sequence). The CDR3: CASRSLGSQYF. CDR3 in DNA: TGTGCCAGCAGGTCCCTAGGGTCCCAGTACTTC.

This clonotype was seen more than once but under ten times. The chain recombines TRBV28 with TRBJ1-4, with 10 bases identical to TRBD1. This CDR3 has 14 amino acids. With V trimmed by 5 bases and J by 10 bases, 7 bases remained unmatched. Germline assignment: CDR1 MDHEN and CDR2 SYDVKM. CDR3 nucleotide sequence: TGTGCCAGCAGTCGACGGACAGGGGGGTCAAAACTGTTTTTT. It is translated as CASSRRTGGSKLFF.

This clonotype was seen many times. The V and J genes are TRBV29-1 and TRBJ2-3; the D is unclear. CDR3 length equals 12 residues. V was shortened by 3 bases and J by 3 bases, with 7 bases between the two germline ends. The germline CDR1 and CDR2 sequences are SQVTM and ANQGSEA. The CDR3 reads CSVEVGTDTQYF. The CDR3 region has the DNA TGCAGCGTTGAGGTAGGAACAGATACGCAGTATTTT.

The chain employs TRBV6-5 and TRBJ2-7, with D maybe TRBD2 (6 bases). The CDR3 is 14 residues long. Trimming left V 0 bases short and J 6 bases short, with 12 bases between. Germline loops: CDR1 MNHEY, CDR2 SVGAGI. The CDR3 DNA is TGTGCCAGCAGTTACTCGCCCTTGGGGGGCGAGCAGTACTTC. Residues: CASSYSPLGGEQYF.

This clonotype showed up just a few times. This rearrangement joins TRBV29-1 to TRBJ1-1; the D gene is possibly TRBD1 (6 bases). V gave up 6 bases and J gave up 1 base, with 12 bases separating them. This CDR3 spans 13 amino acids. Germline V gene data show CDR1 as SQVTM and CDR2 as ANQGSEA. The CDR3: CSVQQGTNTEAFF. CDR3 bases: TGCAGCGTCCAACAGGGTACGAACACTGAAGCTTTCTTT.

This chain joins TRBV2 and TRBJ2-1; no definite D call. CDR3 size: 10 residues. Trimming removed 6 bases at V and 10 bases at J, with 7 bases between. Germline CDR1 reads SNHLY; CDR2 reads FYNNEI. CDR3 region: CASSAVEQFF. Written as DNA, the CDR3 is TGTGCCAGCAGCGCTGTGGAGCAGTTCTTC.

The chain carries TRBV5-1 and TRBJ2-7; TRBD2 agrees at 13 bases. The CDR3 sequence is 17 residues long. Germline CDR1 reads SGHRS; CDR2 reads YFSETQ. J lost 7 bases, V lost 3 bases, and 13 bases had no gene match. CDR3 sequence reads: CASSSKTSGRFTGEQYF. The CDR3 nucleotides read TGCGCCAGCAGCTCAAAGACTAGCGGGAGGTTTACGGGTGAGCAGTACTTC.